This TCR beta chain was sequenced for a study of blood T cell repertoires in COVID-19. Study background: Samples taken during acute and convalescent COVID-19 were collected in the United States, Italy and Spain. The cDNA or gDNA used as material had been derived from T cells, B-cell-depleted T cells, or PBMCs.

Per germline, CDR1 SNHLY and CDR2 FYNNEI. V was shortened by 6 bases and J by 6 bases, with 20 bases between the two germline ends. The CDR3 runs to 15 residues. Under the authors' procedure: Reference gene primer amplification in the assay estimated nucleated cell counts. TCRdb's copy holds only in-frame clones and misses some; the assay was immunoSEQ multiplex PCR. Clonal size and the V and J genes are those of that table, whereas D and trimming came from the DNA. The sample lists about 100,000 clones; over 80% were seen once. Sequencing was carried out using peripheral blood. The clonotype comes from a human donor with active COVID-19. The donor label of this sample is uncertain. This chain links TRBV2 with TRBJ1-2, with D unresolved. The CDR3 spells CASSPSAREGHGYTF. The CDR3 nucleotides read TGTGCCAGCAGCCCCTCAGCAAGGGAGGGCCATGGCTACACCTTC. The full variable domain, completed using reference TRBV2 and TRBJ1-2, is EPEVTQTPSHQVTQMGQEVILRCVPISNHLYFYWYRQILGQKVEFLVSFYNNEISEKSEIFDDQFSVERPDGSNFTLKIRSTKLEDSAMYFCASSPSAREGHGYTFGSGTRLTVV.